These 22 T cell receptor beta chains were sequenced from one sample in a study of CD8+CD57+ T cells in acquired aplastic anemia. TCR beta VDJ combinations and CDR3 sequences were profiled from genomic DNA. TCRdb re-called the reads with MiXCR, one entry per CDR3 protein. The top ten clones hold approximately 32% of a sample with a few hundred thousand distinct CDR3 sequences, 61% of them seen once. The material sequenced was sorted CD4+, CD8+, or CD8+CD57+ T cells (not recorded which) from PBMCs. These receptor sequences come from a human donor in good health.

This clonotype was counted a few times. The J gene is TRBJ1-1, the V gene TRBV15; D call uncertain. Trimming cost V 0 bases and J 7 bases, with 6 bases left between them. There are 12 residues in the CDR3. Germline assignment: CDR1 LNHNV and CDR2 YYDKDF (reference sequence). The CDR3 coding sequence is TGTGCCACCAGCAGAGACACTTATGAAGCTTTCTTT. As protein: CATSRDTYEAFF.

CDR3: CSVRGLYEQYF. The CDR3 bases are TGCAGCGTTAGGGGGCTCTACGAGCAGTACTTC. The chain recombines TRBV29-1 with TRBJ2-7; TRBD1 agrees at 7 bases. J gave up 3 bases and V 5 bases, and 1 base lay outside the gene matches. Germline V gene data show CDR1 as SQVTM and CDR2 as ANQGSEA. The CDR3 has 11 amino acids.

This clonotype has just a few counts. The chain has TRBV10-3 and TRBJ1-5, with D perhaps TRBD1 (5 bases). The V gene's germline CDR1 is ENHRY and CDR2 SYGVKD. The length of the CDR3 is 13 residues. The V end was cut by 3 bases, the J end by 3 bases, with 6 bases between. CDR3 DNA sequence: TGTGCCATCAGTGACAGGGTCAATCAGCCCCAGCATTTT. Its translation is CAISDRVNQPQHF.

The V gene is TRBV7-9, the J gene TRBJ1-1; D is perhaps TRBD1 (5 bases). V shed 6 bases and J shed 0 bases, with 14 bases lying between them. The CDR3 contains 15 residues. Germline V lookup: CDR1 SEHNR, CDR2 FQNEAQ (reference sequence). The CDR3 sequence: CASSRAGTVNTEAFF. The CDR3 coding sequence is TGTGCCAGCAGTCGCGCCGGGACCGTGAACACTGAAGCTTTCTTT.

This clonotype has a count of ten or more. The chain joins TRBV12-3 or TRBV12-4 to TRBJ2-7; tentatively, D is TRBD1 (5 bases). The length of the CDR3 is 14 residues. V lost 5 bases and J lost 0, with 11 bases in between. The CDR3 DNA follows: TGTGCCAGCAGTGAGACAGCGAACTCCTACGAGCAGTACTTC. Translation: CASSETANSYEQYF.

This clonotype was counted ten times or more. The chain couples TRBV9 to TRBJ2-3, with 15 bases fitting TRBD2. After removal of 3 bases from V and 3 bases from J, the junction contained 2 bases not matched to a gene. In germline, CDR1 is SGDLS, CDR2 YYNGEE. This CDR3 has 16 residues. The CDR3 loop reads CASSAGLAGGTDTQYF. The DNA of the CDR3 is TGTGCCAGCAGCGCGGGACTAGCGGGAGGAACAGATACGCAGTATTTT.

The chain joins TRBV9 to TRBJ2-5; TRBD1 matches 8 bases. Germline V CDR1 and CDR2: SGDLS, YYNGEE. The CDR3 sequence is 14 residues long. V dropped 4 bases and J dropped 5; count of bases not matched to a gene: 7. The CDR3 DNA reads TGTGCCAGCAGCTCAACCCGGGACAGGGAGACCCAGTACTTC. Its protein product is CASSSTRDRETQYF.

This clonotype was observed a handful of times. This chain joins TRBV7-2 and TRBJ1-4; 8 bases map to TRBD1. This CDR3 has 14 residues. The V gene's germline CDR1 is SGHTA and CDR2 FQGNSA. V shed 4 bases, J shed 5 bases, and the junction held 3 bases outside the gene matches. Written as DNA, the CDR3 is TGTGCCAGCAGCTATAGGACAGGGAATGAAAAACTGTTTTTT. Encoded protein: CASSYRTGNEKLFF.

J is TRBJ2-2 and V is TRBV6-5; D may be TRBD2 (6 bases). CDR3 size: 14 residues. Per the germline V gene, CDR1 is MNHEY and CDR2 is SVGAGI. V lost 7 bases to trimming and J lost 4 bases, with 13 bases between them. The DNA of the CDR3 is TGTGCCAGCACCCCCGGGACTTCCACCGGGGAGCTGTTTTTT. Its protein is CASTPGTSTGELFF.

The rearrangement joins TRBV4-1 to TRBJ1-6; 7 bases map to TRBD1. The V segment lost 4 bases and the J segment 6 bases; nucleotides outside the gene matches: 9. Germline lookup yields CDR1 MGHRA and CDR2 YSYEKL. CDR3 length: 16 amino acids. For the CDR3, the DNA is TGCGCCAGCAGCCCGATTGACAGGGCGGCTAATTCACCCCTCCACTTT. This translates into CASSPIDRAANSPLHF.

This clonotype has at least ten counts. This chain uses TRBV4-3 with TRBJ2-7, with a weak D call TRBD1 (6 bases). V dropped 1 base and J dropped 4 bases, with 11 bases sitting between them. This CDR3 is built from 14 residues. The germline V gene has CDR1 LGHNA and CDR2 YSLEER. The CDR3 here is CASSQGGQGYEQYF. In nucleotides, the CDR3 is TGCGCCAGCAGCCAAGGCGGGCAGGGGTACGAGCAGTACTTC.

V and J are TRBV2 and TRBJ1-1; TRBD1 is a possible D gene (5 bases). Trimming removed 8 bases at V and 5 bases at J, with 12 bases between. From germline, CDR1 is SNHLY and CDR2 FYNNEI. The CDR3 contains 12 residues. CDR3: CASRAGGTEAFF. CDR3 in DNA: TGTGCCAGCCGGGCCGGGGGGACTGAAGCTTTCTTT.

About this clonotype itself: An end of the junction differs from the germline gene, which may be a read error. V gene TRBV7-3 combines with J gene TRBJ1-1; D is possibly TRBD1 (5 bases). The CDR3 has 15 residues. From germline, CDR1 is SGHTA and CDR2 FQGTGA. DNA of the CDR3: TGTGTCAGCAGCACCGCGACAGATGCGAACACTGAAGCTTTCTTT. Its protein is CVSSTATDANTEAFF.

The V and J genes are TRBV7-7 and TRBJ1-2; possible D gene TRBD1, 5 bases. V was clipped by 5 bases and J by 8 bases, with 21 bases between them. The V gene's germline CDR1 is SSHAT and CDR2 FNYEAQ (reference sequence). The CDR3 extends over 15 amino acids. Written as DNA, the CDR3 is TGTGCCAGCAGCCCGAGGGAGCCGGACAAAACGGGCTACACCTTC. Translated, it gives CASSPREPDKTGYTF.

This chain connects TRBV6-5 to TRBJ2-7, with a tentative D call TRBD1 (5 bases). V was shortened by 2 bases and J by 7 bases, with 12 bases between the two germline ends. Germline V CDR1 and CDR2: MNHEY, SVGAGI. The CDR3 loop spans 13 amino acids. The CDR3 region is CASSYGSGMEQYF. The CDR3 DNA reads TGTGCCAGCAGTTACGGGTCAGGGATGGAGCAGTACTTC.

As for this clonotype: A read error may produce the germline difference seen at one junction end. The chain carries TRBV19 and TRBJ2-3; D is perhaps TRBD2 (5 bases). The CDR3 has 13 amino acids. Germline values: CDR1 LNHDA, CDR2 SQIVND (reference sequence). The CDR3 bases are TGCTCCACAGCTAGCCGGAGCACAGATACGCAGTATTTT. This gives the protein CSTASRSTDTQYF. The whole variable domain, remainder taken from reference TRBV19 and TRBJ2-3, is DGGITQSPKYLFRKEGQNVTLSCEQNLNHDAMYWYRQDPGQGLRLIYYSQIVNDFQKGDIAEGYSVSREKKESFPLTVTSAQKNPTAFYLCSTASRSTDTQYFGPGTRLTVL.

At least ten counts were recorded for this clonotype. This sequence joins TRBV6-1 and TRBJ2-5, with TRBD2 matching over 7 bases. V trimming: 4 bases; J trimming: 4 bases; junction bases outside the gene matches: 12. The CDR3 length is 16 residues. The germline CDR1 and CDR2 sequences are MNHNS and SASEGT. The CDR3 DNA is TGTGCCAGCAGTGTTGGTTCCCTAGCGGATATAGAGACCCAGTACTTC. Its translation is CASSVGSLADIETQYF.

This sequence joins TRBV12-3 or TRBV12-4 and TRBJ2-6; D gene ambiguous. This CDR3 is built from 15 residues. Trimming removed 4 bases at V and 3 bases at J, with 10 bases between. The CDR3: CASSSANYGANVLTF. CDR3 nucleotides: TGTGCCAGCAGTTCGGCCAACTATGGGGCCAACGTCCTGACTTTC.

This clonotype appeared many times. This chain's CDR3 is CATPSPGDTEAFF. In DNA, the CDR3 is TGTGCCACCCCTTCCCCGGGCGACACTGAAGCTTTCTTT. The chain links TRBV6-4 to TRBJ1-1, with no clear D. The CDR3 totals 13 residues. Between the trimmed V and J ends, which lost 10 bases and 3 bases, there was a span of 15 bases. Germline loops: CDR1 MRHNA, CDR2 SNTAGT.

This chain uses TRBV7-9 with TRBJ2-5; TRBD2 is a possible D gene (5 bases). V was clipped by 6 bases and J by 2 bases, with 10 bases between them. From germline, CDR1 is SEHNR and CDR2 FQNEAQ (reference sequence). This CDR3 contains 13 residues. The CDR3, as DNA: TGTGCCAGCAGTGCGGACTTACAAGAGACCCAGTACTTC. Its translation: CASSADLQETQYF.

This clonotype was counted at least ten times. This sequence joins TRBV4-3 and TRBJ1-5, with D unclear. This CDR3 has 15 residues. Germline-derived CDR1 and CDR2 are LGHNA and YSLEER. The ends were cut back, 1 base at V and 4 bases at J, with 11 bases in the middle. CDR3 amino acids: CASSQGEGSNQPQHF. CDR3 sequence (DNA): TGCGCCAGCAGCCAAGGGGAGGGCAGTAATCAGCCCCAGCATTTT.

The genes are TRBV25-1 and TRBJ1-2; D is uncertain. The length of the CDR3 is 11 residues. V was pared by 3 bases and J by 8 bases, with 7 bases between. The germline gives CDR1 MGHDK, CDR2 SYGVNS. The CDR3 bases are TGTGCCAGCAGTGACCTAAGCGGCTACACCTTC. As protein: CASSDLSGYTF.